Sequencing of this T cell receptor (beta chain) was carried out in a study of blood T cell repertoires in COVID-19. At the level of the study: T cells, B-cell-depleted T cells, or PBMCs supplied cDNA or gDNA.

As handled by the study authors: It was from reference gene primer amplification that nucleated cell counts were estimated. Assay used: immunoSEQ multiplex PCR; TCRdb lists only in-frame clones, some missing. The DNA gave D and trimming, while V, J and clone size come from that table. The repertoire consists of about 75,000 clones, with roughly 82% occurring once and the leading ten covering under 25%. CDR1 is LGHDT and CDR2 is YNNKEL in the germline V gene (reference sequence). This CDR3 has 13 amino acids. V lost 9 bases, J lost 3 bases, and 14 bases lay in between. The clonotype originates from a woman in her forties or fifties with acute or convalescent COVID-19. What was sequenced was peripheral blood. This sequence joins TRBV3-1 (or the pseudogene TRBV3-2) and TRBJ1-1; D gene unclear. CDR3 in DNA: TGTGCCAGGGGCGGGCGCGGGGACACTGAAGCTTTCTTT. Its translation: CARGGRGDTEAFF.